One sample yielded the 26 T cell receptor beta chains listed below, sequenced in a study of shared clonotypes between healthy human individuals. Method: immunoSEQ multiplex PCR; TCRdb's copy keeps in-frame clones and lacks some. The sample has more than 2 million clones, 85% to 95% seen once; the top ten hold 0.1% to 0.15%. Input material: naive CD4+ T cells sorted from blood. Specified subset: CD45RA+ positively selected. These receptors were taken from a man aged 18 to 30 in good health.

The chain couples TRBV6-5 to TRBJ1-2; no definite D call. Trimming cost V 8 bases and J 4 bases, with 8 bases left between them. The CDR3 sequence is 11 residues long. Germline V CDR1 and CDR2: MNHEY, SVGAGI. The CDR3 sequence: CASGDLYGYTF. The CDR3 DNA is TGTGCCAGCGGAGACCTCTATGGCTACACCTTC.

The chain links TRBV6-6 to TRBJ1-2, with D possibly being TRBD1 (5 bases). Trimming took 3 bases from V and 8 from J, leaving 13 bases between them. Germline V lookup: CDR1 MNHNY, CDR2 SVGAGI (reference sequence). There are 13 residues in the CDR3. The CDR3, as DNA: TGTGCCAGCAGTTATGTGCAGGGTGGCGGCTACACCTTC. Translation: CASSYVQGGGYTF.

About this clone itself: The same CDR3 also results from other DNA sequences found in this sample. V gene TRBV5-1 combines with J gene TRBJ2-3; 12 bases align to TRBD2. Germline assignment: CDR1 SGHRS and CDR2 YFSETQ. There are 16 residues in the CDR3. The V and J ends lost 2 bases and 0 bases, in that order; junction bases with no gene match: 1. The CDR3 nucleotides read TGCGCCAGCAGCTTTGGGACTAGCGGGAGCACAGATACGCAGTATTTT. Protein sequence: CASSFGTSGSTDTQYF.

CDR3 in DNA: TGTGCCAGCAGCCTTCGGAGACAGGGAGGTATCACAACGCAGTATTTT. It specifies CASSLRRQGGITTQYF. The chain couples TRBV7-9 to TRBJ2-3, with D perhaps TRBD1 (7 bases). V shed 5 bases and J shed 9 bases, with 24 bases lying between them. The CDR3 spans 16 residues. Germline values: CDR1 SEHNR, CDR2 FQNEAQ (reference sequence).

The chain couples TRBV25-1 to TRBJ2-1; D unresolved. V was shortened by 3 bases and J by 0 bases, with 3 bases between the two germline ends. Per the germline V gene, CDR1 is MGHDK and CDR2 is SYGVNS. This CDR3 has 13 residues. CDR3 in amino acids: CASSDASYNEQFF. DNA for the CDR3: TGTGCCAGCAGTGATGCCTCCTACAATGAGCAGTTCTTC. Full variable domain (remainder filled in from reference TRBV25-1 and TRBJ2-1): EADIYQTPRYLVIGTGKKITLECSQTMGHDKMYWYQQDPGMELHLIHYSYGVNSTEKGDLSSESTVSRIRTEHFPLTLESARPSHTSQYLCASSDASYNEQFFGPGTRLTVL.

A remark on this clone: This CDR3 is also generated by other DNA sequences in the sample. V gene TRBV7-2 combines with J gene TRBJ2-1, with 9 bases that match TRBD1. CDR3 length: 15 residues. With 1 base clipped from V and 3 bases from J, the junction kept 1 base outside the gene matches. Per the germline V gene, CDR1 is SGHTA and CDR2 is FQGNSA. CDR3 nucleotide sequence: TGTGCCAGCAGCTTAGACAGGGGGCTCTACAATGAGCAGTTCTTC. Translation gives CASSLDRGLYNEQFF.

The V call is TRBV4-3, the J call TRBJ1-6; D is ambiguous. Germline loops: CDR1 LGHNA, CDR2 YSLEER. Trimming took 1 base from V and 4 from J, leaving 8 bases between them. CDR3 length: 15 residues. The CDR3 sequence: CASSQGAVYNSPLHF. The CDR3, as DNA: TGCGCCAGCAGCCAAGGGGCTGTGTATAATTCACCCCTCCACTTT.

This chain joins TRBV5-1 and TRBJ2-1; 8 bases are a match to TRBD1. CDR3 size: 16 residues. V gave up 0 bases and J gave up 4 bases; unmatched junction bases: 6. CDR1 is SGHRS and CDR2 is YFSETQ in the germline V gene. CDR3 sequence reads: CASSLDPGGQYNEQFF. The CDR3 DNA reads as TGCGCCAGCAGCTTGGACCCAGGGGGCCAATACAATGAGCAGTTCTTC. The variable domain in full, with the rest retrieved from reference TRBV5-1 and TRBJ2-1, is KAGVTQTPRYLIKTRGQQVTLSCSPISGHRSVSWYQQTPGQGLQFLFEYFSETQRNKGNFPGRFSGRQFSNSRSEMNVSTLELGDSALYLCASSLDPGGQYNEQFFGPGTRLTVL.

The chain links TRBV29-1 to TRBJ2-3; 12 bases fit TRBD2. The CDR3 covers 14 residues. V lost 7 bases, J lost 4 bases, and 6 bases stayed unmatched. Germline CDR1 is SQVTM and CDR2 is ANQGSEA. The CDR3, as DNA: TGCAGCGCCCTGACTAGCGGGAGTCCAGATACGCAGTATTTT. Translation: CSALTSGSPDTQYF.

CDR3 sequence reads: CASSAGQLDQPQHF. The CDR3 DNA sequence: TGTGCCAGCAGTGCAGGACAGCTCGATCAGCCCCAGCATTTT. The J gene is TRBJ1-5, the V gene TRBV28; maybe TRBD1 (6 bases). The CDR3 is 14 residues long. From germline, CDR1 is MDHEN and CDR2 SYDVKM. The V end lost 5 bases, the J end lost 5 bases, and 13 bases lay between the germline ends.

V is TRBV2 and J is TRBJ2-3; D is uncertain. Per the germline V gene, CDR1 is SNHLY and CDR2 is FYNNEI. Trimming cost V 6 bases and J 6 bases, with 10 bases left between them. The CDR3 loop spans 12 amino acids. The CDR3: CASSNTRDTQYF. In DNA, the CDR3 is TGTGCCAGCAGCAACACCAGGGATACGCAGTATTTT.

The gene calls are TRBV6-5 and TRBJ2-7, with 8 bases aligning to TRBD2. J gave up 5 bases and V 2 bases, and 2 bases lay outside the gene matches. The germline CDR1 and CDR2 sequences are MNHEY and SVGAGI. The CDR3 sequence is 13 residues long. The CDR3 protein is CASSYPGGDEQYF. DNA of the CDR3: TGTGCCAGCAGTTACCCGGGGGGGGACGAGCAGTACTTC.

The genes are TRBV19 and TRBJ1-6; D gene uncertain. V was pared by 3 bases and J by 7 bases, with 10 bases between. Germline lookup yields CDR1 LNHDA and CDR2 SQIVND (reference sequence). This CDR3 is 14 amino acids long. The CDR3 DNA sequence: TGTGCCAGTAGTATGCGCGGTGAAAATTCACCCCTCCACTTT. Translated: CASSMRGENSPLHF.

As for this clone: Distinct nucleotide sequences in the sample also encode this CDR3. The chain couples TRBV28 to TRBJ1-5; 8 nucleotides line up with TRBD1. The ends lost 4 bases at V and 3 bases at J; junction bases unmatched: 5. This CDR3 contains 15 residues. CDR1 and CDR2 (germline): MDHEN, SYDVKM. CDR3: CASSSGQGFNQPQHF. CDR3 coding DNA: TGTGCCAGCAGTTCCGGACAGGGTTTCAATCAGCCCCAGCATTTT.

This clone was seen more than once but under ten times. CDR3 in amino acids: CASSGDEGQGAHEQYF. The DNA of the CDR3 is TGCGCCAGCAGCGGGGACGAGGGACAGGGGGCCCACGAGCAGTACTTC. The rearrangement joins TRBV4-1 to TRBJ2-7; TRBD1 matches 12 bases. The CDR3 is made up of 16 amino acids. V was clipped by 5 bases and J by 5 bases; unmatched bases: 10. Germline V gene data show CDR1 as MGHRA and CDR2 as YSYEKL.

V usage is TRBV2 and J usage is TRBJ1-2; maybe TRBD1 (5 bases). Germline V gene sequence: CDR1 SNHLY, CDR2 FYNNEI. This CDR3 is built from 13 residues. Trimming stripped 6 bases from V and 4 bases from J, with 12 bases between. CDR3 DNA: TGTGCCAGCAGCGGGGACGCATCCTATGGCTACACCTTC. It is translated as CASSGDASYGYTF.

A word on this clone: Distinct nucleotide sequences in the sample also encode this CDR3. This chain uses TRBV5-4 with TRBJ1-2; 9 bases fit TRBD1. This CDR3 contains 14 residues. Germline-derived CDR1 and CDR2 are SGHNT and YYREEE (reference sequence). J was trimmed by 3 bases and V by 0 bases; bases with no gene match: 0. DNA of the CDR3: TGTGCCAGCAGCTTGGACAGGGGGCACTATGGCTACACCTTC. Residues: CASSLDRGHYGYTF.

This chain uses TRBV7-2 with TRBJ1-1; D gene ambiguous. Trimming left V 4 bases short and J 0 bases short, with 9 bases between. The CDR3 has 14 amino acids. The germline gives CDR1 SGHTA, CDR2 FQGNSA. CDR3 residues: CASSSAPMNTEAFF. The CDR3 coding sequence is TGTGCCAGCAGCTCGGCACCGATGAACACTGAAGCTTTCTTT.

This clone was detected only once. This chain connects TRBV6-5 to TRBJ2-4; D unresolved. Germline V gene sequence: CDR1 MNHEY, CDR2 SVGAGI. The V and J ends lost 6 bases and 1 base respectively, with 7 bases between them. The CDR3 sequence is 13 residues long. The CDR3 nucleotides read TGTGCCAGCAGGCGTGGGGCCAAAAACATTCAGTACTTC. Amino acid sequence: CASRRGAKNIQYF.

The V call is TRBV2, the J call TRBJ2-7, with D unclear. Germline CDR1 SNHLY, CDR2 FYNNEI. Trimming pared 1 base from V and 2 bases from J, leaving 6 bases between. The CDR3 covers 13 residues. For the CDR3, the DNA is TGTGCCAGCAGTGAAGAGTCCCCCTACGAGCAGTACTTC. Amino acid sequence: CASSEESPYEQYF. Using reference TRBV2 and TRBJ2-7 for the parts outside the CDR3, the full variable domain is EPEVTQTPSHQVTQMGQEVILRCVPISNHLYFYWYRQILGQKVEFLVSFYNNEISEKSEIFDDQFSVERPDGSNFTLKIRSTKLEDSAMYFCASSEESPYEQYFGPGTRLTVT.

A note on this clone: This sample also contains other DNA sequences that code for the same CDR3. This sequence joins TRBV30 and TRBJ2-1; 7 nucleotides match TRBD2. CDR3 length equals 12 residues. Germline-derived CDR1 and CDR2 are GTSNPN and SVGIG (reference sequence). Unmatched junction bases numbered 1, after V lost 1 base and J lost 7 bases. Here the CDR3 DNA reads TGTGCCTGGAGTGGCGGGGGAAATGAGCAGTTCTTC. This codes for CAWSGGGNEQFF. The whole variable domain, filled in from reference TRBV30 and TRBJ2-1, reads SQTIHQWPATLVQPVGSPLSLECTVEGTSNPNLYWYRQAAGRGLQLLFYSVGIGQISSEVPQNLSASRPQDRQFILSSKKLLLSDSGFYLCAWSGGGNEQFFGPGTRLTVL.

The rearrangement joins TRBV28 to TRBJ1-6; D unclear. The CDR3 runs 17 residues. With 3 bases removed from V and 7 bases from J, the gap between germline ends came to 19 bases. Germline values: CDR1 MDHEN, CDR2 SYDVKM. CDR3: CASSLVLKDLRNSPLHF. In DNA, the CDR3 is TGTGCCAGCAGTTTGGTGTTGAAGGACCTACGAAATTCACCCCTCCACTTT.

Remarks on this clone: Other nucleotide sequences in the sample specify the same CDR3. The gene calls are TRBV6-1 and TRBJ2-7; the match to TRBD1 covers 9 bases. This CDR3 is 13 amino acids long. Per germline, CDR1 MNHNS and CDR2 SASEGT. Trimming at V came to 6 bases and at J to 2 bases, leaving 2 bases not matched to a gene. The chain's CDR3 is CASSRDRAYEQYF. CDR3 sequence (DNA): TGTGCCAGCAGCCGGGACAGGGCCTACGAGCAGTACTTC.

The rearrangement uses TRBV6-5 and TRBJ2-2; 9 bases line up with TRBD1. CDR1 MNHEY and CDR2 SVGAGI come from the germline V gene. The CDR3 is made up of 16 amino acids. Trimming took 4 bases from V and 3 from J; bases not matched to a gene: 6. The CDR3 nucleotides read TGTGCCAGCAGTTCCCTGGACAGGGGAGACACCGGGGAGCTGTTTTTT. It encodes CASSSLDRGDTGELFF.

The CDR3: CASSEALTKTQITEAFF. The CDR3 DNA is TGTGCCAGCAGTGAAGCTCTCACTAAAACCCAAATCACTGAAGCTTTCTTT. The chain uses TRBV6-1 and TRBJ1-1; D remains unclear. The CDR3 contains 17 residues. CDR1 and CDR2 from the germline V gene are MNHNS and SASEGT. V was trimmed by 0 bases and J by 4 bases, leaving 18 bases between them.

This sequence joins TRBV7-8 and TRBJ1-2; D call uncertain. CDR1 is SGHVS, CDR2 FQNEAQ, per germline. The CDR3 totals 10 residues. V gave up 7 bases and J gave up 7 bases, with 7 bases separating them. CDR3 residues: CASTTAGYTF. The CDR3 DNA follows: TGTGCCAGCACCACGGCTGGCTACACCTTC.